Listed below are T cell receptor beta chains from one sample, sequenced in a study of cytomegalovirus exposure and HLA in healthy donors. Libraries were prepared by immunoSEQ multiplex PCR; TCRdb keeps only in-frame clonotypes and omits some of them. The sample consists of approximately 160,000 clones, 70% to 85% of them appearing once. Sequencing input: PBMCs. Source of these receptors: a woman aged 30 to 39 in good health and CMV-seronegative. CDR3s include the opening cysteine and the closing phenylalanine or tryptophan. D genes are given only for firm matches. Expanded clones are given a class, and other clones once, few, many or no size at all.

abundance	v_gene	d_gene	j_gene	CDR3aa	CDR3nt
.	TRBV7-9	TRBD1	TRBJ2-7	CASSQRTGSYEQYF	TGTGCCAGCAGCCAAAGGACAGGTTCCTACGAGCAGTACTTC
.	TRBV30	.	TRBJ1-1	CAWGRTEAFF	TGTGCCTGGGGGAGGACTGAAGCTTTCTTT
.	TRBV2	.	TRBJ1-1	CASSVLWGVEEAFF	TGTGCCAGCAGTGTCCTCTGGGGGGTTGAAGAAGCTTTCTTT
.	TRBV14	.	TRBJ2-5	CASSHGETQYF	TGTGCCAGCAGCCACGGAGAGACCCAGTACTTC
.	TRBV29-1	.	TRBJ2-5	CSGTAGGGRETQYF	TGCAGCGGGACTGCAGGAGGGGGCCGGGAGACCCAGTACTTC
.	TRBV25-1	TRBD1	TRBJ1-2	CASRDPTGARGYTF	TGTGCCAGCAGAGACCCAACAGGGGCGAGAGGCTACACCTTC
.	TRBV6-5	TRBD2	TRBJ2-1	CASRRTSIGNEQFF	TGTGCCAGCAGACGGACTAGCATCGGCAATGAGCAGTTCTTC
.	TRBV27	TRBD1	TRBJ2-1	CASSPHGTGFYNEQFF	TGTGCCAGCAGCCCCCACGGGACAGGGTTTTACAATGAGCAGTTCTTC
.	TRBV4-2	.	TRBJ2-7	CASSSTPTRGYEQYF	TGTGCCAGCAGCTCCACCCCGACTAGGGGCTACGAGCAGTACTTC
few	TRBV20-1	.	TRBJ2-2	CSAPNTGELFF	TGCAGTGCCCCTAACACCGGGGAGCTGTTTTTT
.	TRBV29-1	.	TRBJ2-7	CSGLRDYEQYF	TGCAGCGGCCTCCGCGACTACGAGCAGTACTTC
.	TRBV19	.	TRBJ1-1	CASSSEVIVNTEAFF	TGTGCCAGTAGTTCCGAGGTGATTGTGAACACTGAAGCTTTCTTT
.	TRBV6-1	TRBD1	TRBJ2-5	CASSVDRGLGGMQETQYF	TGTGCCAGCAGTGTAGACAGGGGCTTAGGAGGGATGCAAGAGACCCAGTACTTC